This entry features one T cell receptor beta chain sequence. What it binds is unknown. This entry comes from a study of beta chain features in type 1 diabetes. Overall study results and limits: TCRB repertoires of naive, central memory and Treg cells appeared more similar among patients than among healthy donors. Significant though moderate, a shortening of TCRB CDR3s appeared in all four CD4+ subsets of Type 1 diabetes patients.

Sequenced material consisted of expressed TCRB transcripts (all of the isolated RNA was reverse transcribed). Data came from immunoSEQ multiplex PCR; TCRdb stores just in-frame clones and leaves some out. The sample includes over 650,000 clones, around an eighth seen only once; the top ten take just under 0.04%. V gave up 7 bases and J gave up 5 bases; unmatched junction bases: 14. This CDR3 has 16 amino acids. The germline V gene has CDR1 SQVTM and CDR2 ANQGSEA. One heparinised blood draw averaging roughly 100 mL was given by each donor. V and J are TRBV29-1 and TRBJ1-4; the match to TRBD1 covers 9 bases. The source is a man younger than 30 with type 1 diabetes. Material for sequencing was naive CD4+ T cells from blood. CDR3 in amino acids: CSATSRAGTGNEKLFF. The CDR3, as DNA: TGCAGCGCCACCTCTCGCGCCGGGACAGGGAATGAAAAACTGTTTTTT. The variable domain in full, with the rest retrieved from reference TRBV29-1 and TRBJ1-4, is SAVISQKPSRDICQRGTSLTIQCQVDSQVTMMFWYRQQPGQSLTLIATANQGSEATYESGFVIDKFPISRPNLTFSTLTVSNMSPEDSSIYLCSATSRAGTGNEKLFFGSGTQLSVL.